The rows below give T cell receptor beta chains drawn from one sample of a study of CD8 T cells in ankylosing spondylitis. In TCRdb, the 5' RACE reads were re-called with MiXCR into one record per CDR3 protein. The sample consists of about 300,000 distinct CDR3 sequences, around 10% of them appearing once. Sequencing used blood, either unsorted or a sorted T cell fraction (not recorded which). All receptors come from a female donor with ankylosing spondylitis or in good health (not recorded which). Both conserved end residues are part of each CDR3. The order of the fields is J gene, clone size, D gene, V gene, CDR3 DNA, CDR3 protein. D genes are given only for firm matches. The listing skips clone size in some rows; elsewhere it reads once, few, many or a size class.

TRBJ1-3 NA NA TRBV20-1 TGCAGTGCTAGGGGGTGGGCCGGGGGGAACACCATATATTTT CSARGWAGGNTIYF
TRBJ1-1 NA TRBD1 TRBV12-3/TRBV12-4 TGTGCCAGCAGTTTATCAGGGGGTCTTATGAACACTGAAGCTTTCTTT CASSLSGGLMNTEAFF
TRBJ2-6 many NA TRBV29-1 TGCAGCGTTGGACAGTCCTCTGGGGCCAACGTCCTGACTTTC CSVGQSSGANVLTF
TRBJ1-2 many NA TRBV6-1 TGTGCCAGCAGGACCTCGGGCAGCTATGGCTACACCTTC CASRTSGSYGYTF
TRBJ1-1 few NA TRBV5-6 TGTGCCAGCAGCTTGGTCCGACAGGAAGCTTTCTTT CASSLVRQEAFF
TRBJ1-1 many NA TRBV20-1 TGCAGTGCCATCCGTCCGGCGAACACTGAAGCTTTCTTT CSAIRPANTEAFF
TRBJ1-1 many NA TRBV5-1 TGCGCCAGCAGCTTTGACCTCAACGAAGCTTTCTTT CASSFDLNEAFF
TRBJ2-1 NA TRBD1 TRBV20-1 TGCAGTGCCGTCCGGACAGGGGGGACCAATGAGCAGTTCTTC CSAVRTGGTNEQFF
TRBJ1-4 many NA TRBV20-1 TGCAGTGCTTTTTTCCAGGGTCAATGGGGTGAAAAACTGTTTTTT CSAFFQGQWGEKLFF
TRBJ1-5 many NA TRBV28 TGTGCCAGCAATTATAACACCGATCAGCCCCAGCATTTT CASNYNTDQPQHF
TRBJ2-7 few TRBD2 TRBV11-1 TGTGCCAGCAGCTCCTACGCGGGGTTGGGGACTAGCGGTTTCTACGAGCAGTACTTC CASSSYAGLGTSGFYEQYF
TRBJ1-5 NA NA TRBV28 TGTGCCAGCAGTTTCGCAGGGCGCGGAAATCAGCCCCAGCATTTT CASSFAGRGNQPQHF
TRBJ2-1 many NA TRBV11-3 TGTGCCAGCAGCCCCCGCAGAACTACCCTGTCCTCCTACAATGAGCAGTTCTTC CASSPRRTTLSSYNEQFF
TRBJ2-7 few NA TRBV9 TGTGCCAGCAGCGCTCAGCGGAGCTCCTACGAGCAGTACTTC CASSAQRSSYEQYF
TRBJ2-7 NA TRBD2 TRBV4-2 TGTGCCAGCAGCCAAGAAGCTAGCGGAGACTACGAGCAGTACTTC CASSQEASGDYEQYF
TRBJ1-1 NA NA TRBV27 TGTGCCAGCAGGCGATCAGGGAACACTGAAGCTTTCTTT CASRRSGNTEAFF
TRBJ2-3 many TRBD2 TRBV29-1 TGCAGCGCCGGACTAGCGGGAGCTTCTATTACGCAGTATTTT CSAGLAGASITQYF
TRBJ2-3 many TRBD1 TRBV5-1 TGCGCCAGCAGCTCCGGACAGGGGAGGTGGACAGATACGCAGTATTTT CASSSGQGRWTDTQYF
TRBJ2-3 many NA TRBV4-2 TGTGCCAGCAGCCAAGAAGGGGGGGCGGCGGACGCCAATACGCAGTATTTT CASSQEGGAADANTQYF
TRBJ2-1 NA NA TRBV9 TGTGCCAGCAGCGGCAGGGGTGGCTCCTACAATGAGCAGTTCTTC CASSGRGGSYNEQFF
TRBJ1-6 few NA TRBV12-3/TRBV12-4 TGTGCCAGCAGTTACCTAGGTGGATCCTATAATTCACCCCTCCACTTT CASSYLGGSYNSPLHF
TRBJ2-3 few TRBD1 TRBV5-1 TGCGCCAGCAGCTTGGATGGACAGGGCCCAGATACGCAGTATTTT CASSLDGQGPDTQYF
TRBJ1-2 many TRBD1 TRBV5-1 TGCGCCAGCAGCTGGGACAGGGGCTATGGCTACACCTTC CASSWDRGYGYTF
TRBJ1-6 few NA TRBV30 TGTGCCTGGAGTGTACAAAACGGGAATTCACCCCTCCACTTT CAWSVQNGNSPLHF
TRBJ2-5 few NA TRBV20-1 TGCAGTGCTAGAGAGTCGCCGGGACAACGACAAGAGACCCAGTACTTC CSARESPGQRQETQYF
TRBJ1-3 few NA TRBV3-1 TGTGCCAGCAGCCCCGGAACTGGAAACACCATATATTTT CASSPGTGNTIYF
TRBJ1-3 NA NA TRBV3-1 TGTGCCAGCAGCCACCCACAGGGTCTGGTTGACACCATATATTTT CASSHPQGLVDTIYF
TRBJ2-1 many NA TRBV29-1 TGCAGCGTTGAAGTCGGGCCCAATGAGCAGTTCTTC CSVEVGPNEQFF
TRBJ2-1 many TRBD2 TRBV11-2 TGTGCCAGCAGCTTACTAGCGGGATCCTACAATGAGCAGTTCTTC CASSLLAGSYNEQFF
TRBJ2-2 NA TRBD1 TRBV19 TGTGCCAGTAGTGTCGGGACAGGGATTCGGAACACCGGGGAGCTGTTTTTT CASSVGTGIRNTGELFF
TRBJ2-2 NA NA TRBV5-1 TGCGCCAGCAGCTTGGCTTCAGTTGTCCAGGGCGGGGAGCTGTTTTTT CASSLASVVQGGELFF
TRBJ2-1 many TRBD2 TRBV5-1 TGCGCCAGCAGCCCGGGCAGCGGGGGATCTGAGCAGTTCTTC CASSPGSGGSEQFF
TRBJ2-5 many NA TRBV7-8 TGTGCCAGCAGCTTTCCGGACAGTAATGTCGGGACCCAGTACTTC CASSFPDSNVGTQYF
TRBJ1-5 many NA TRBV20-1 TGCAGTGCTAGAGTGGGTGGGGCATATAGCAATCAGCCCCAGCATTTT CSARVGGAYSNQPQHF
TRBJ1-1 few NA TRBV12-3/TRBV12-4 TGTGCCAGCACTTTAGGAGGACCGAACACTGAAGCTTTCTTT CASTLGGPNTEAFF
TRBJ1-2 NA NA TRBV7-9 TGTGCCAGCAGCTTCGCAAACTACCATGGCGACACCTTC CASSFANYHGDTF